These 2 T cell receptor beta chains were all obtained from the same sample, sequenced in a study of blood T cell repertoires in COVID-19. Sequenced by immunoSEQ multiplex PCR; TCRdb stores in-frame clones only, minus some. The data contain 240,000 or so clones, approximately 90% of them singletons. Material for sequencing was peripheral blood. The receptors were sampled from a middle-aged woman who had recovered from COVID-19.

V usage is TRBV7-2 and J usage is TRBJ2-2, with 9 bases that match TRBD1. CDR1 is SGHTA, CDR2 FQGNSA, per germline. V was clipped by 5 bases and J by 4 bases; unmatched bases: 5. The CDR3 length is 15 residues. The CDR3 nucleotides are TGTGCCAGCAGCACCAGACAGGGGGGCACCGGGGAGCTGTTTTTT. It encodes CASSTRQGGTGELFF.

The J gene is TRBJ1-3, the V gene TRBV3-1 (or the pseudogene TRBV3-2); D gene unclear. Per the germline V gene, CDR1 is LGHDT and CDR2 is YNNKEL (reference sequence). Trimming removed 4 bases at V and 0 bases at J, with 10 bases between. The CDR3 contains 15 residues. CDR3 nucleotide sequence: TGTGCCAGCAGCCCACCCCCAGTCTCTGGAAACACCATATATTTT. Its protein product is CASSPPPVSGNTIYF.